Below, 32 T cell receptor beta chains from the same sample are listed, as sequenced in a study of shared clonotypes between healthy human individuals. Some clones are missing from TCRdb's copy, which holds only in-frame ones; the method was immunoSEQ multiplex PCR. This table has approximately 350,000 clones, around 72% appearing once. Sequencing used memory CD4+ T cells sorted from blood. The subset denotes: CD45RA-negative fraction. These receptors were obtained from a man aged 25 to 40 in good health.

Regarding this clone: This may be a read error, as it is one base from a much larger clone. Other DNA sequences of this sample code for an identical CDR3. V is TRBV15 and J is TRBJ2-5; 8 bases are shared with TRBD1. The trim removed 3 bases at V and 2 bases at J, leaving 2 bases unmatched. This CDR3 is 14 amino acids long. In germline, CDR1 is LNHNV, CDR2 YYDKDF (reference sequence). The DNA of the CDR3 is TGTGCCACCAGCAGGGGACAGGAGCAAGAGACCCAGTACTTC. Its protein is CATSRGQEQETQYF.

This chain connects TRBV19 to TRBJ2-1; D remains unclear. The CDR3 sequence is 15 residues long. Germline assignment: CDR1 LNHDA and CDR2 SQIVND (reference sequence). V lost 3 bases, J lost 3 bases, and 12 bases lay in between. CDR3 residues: CASSIGQKFYNEQFF. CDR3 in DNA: TGTGCCAGTAGTATTGGGCAAAAATTCTACAATGAGCAGTTCTTC.

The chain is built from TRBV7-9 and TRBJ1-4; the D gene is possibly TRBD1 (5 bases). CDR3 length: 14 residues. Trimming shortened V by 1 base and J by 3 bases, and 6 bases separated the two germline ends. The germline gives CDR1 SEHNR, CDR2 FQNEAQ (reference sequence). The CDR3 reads CASSLVGANEKLFF. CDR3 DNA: TGTGCCAGCAGCTTAGTGGGGGCTAATGAAAAACTGTTTTTT.

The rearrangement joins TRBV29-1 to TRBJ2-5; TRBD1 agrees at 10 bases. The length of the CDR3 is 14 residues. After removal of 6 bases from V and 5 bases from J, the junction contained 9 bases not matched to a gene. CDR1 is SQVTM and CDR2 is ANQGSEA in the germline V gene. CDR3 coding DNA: TGCAGCGTGGCCGGGACAGGGGCTTATGAGACCCAGTACTTC. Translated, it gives CSVAGTGAYETQYF.

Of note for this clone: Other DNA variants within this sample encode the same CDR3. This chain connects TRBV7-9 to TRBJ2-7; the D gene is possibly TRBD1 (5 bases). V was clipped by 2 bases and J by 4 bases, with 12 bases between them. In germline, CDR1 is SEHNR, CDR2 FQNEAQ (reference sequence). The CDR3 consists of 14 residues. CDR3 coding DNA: TGTGCCAGCAGCTTAACAGGTGTTAATTACGAGCAGTACTTC. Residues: CASSLTGVNYEQYF.

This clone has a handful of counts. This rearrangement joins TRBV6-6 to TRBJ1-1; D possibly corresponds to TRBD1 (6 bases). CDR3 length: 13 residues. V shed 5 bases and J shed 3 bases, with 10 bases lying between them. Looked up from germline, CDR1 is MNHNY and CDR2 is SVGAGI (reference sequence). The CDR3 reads CASSRRGDTEAFF. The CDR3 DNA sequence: TGTGCCAGCAGTCGCAGGGGCGACACTGAAGCTTTCTTT.

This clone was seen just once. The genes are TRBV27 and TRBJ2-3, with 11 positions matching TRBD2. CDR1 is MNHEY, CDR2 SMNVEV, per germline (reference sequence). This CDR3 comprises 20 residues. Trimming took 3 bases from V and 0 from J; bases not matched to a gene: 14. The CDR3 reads CASSLRALAGGNPSTDTQYF. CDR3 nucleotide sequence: TGTGCCAGCAGTTTGAGGGCTCTAGCGGGAGGCAATCCTAGCACAGATACGCAGTATTTT.

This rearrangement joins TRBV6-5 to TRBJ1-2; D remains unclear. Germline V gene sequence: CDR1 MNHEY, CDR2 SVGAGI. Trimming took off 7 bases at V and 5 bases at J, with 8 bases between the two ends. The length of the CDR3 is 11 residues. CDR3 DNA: TGTGCCAGCACCAATGGATATGGCTACACCTTC. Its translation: CASTNGYGYTF.

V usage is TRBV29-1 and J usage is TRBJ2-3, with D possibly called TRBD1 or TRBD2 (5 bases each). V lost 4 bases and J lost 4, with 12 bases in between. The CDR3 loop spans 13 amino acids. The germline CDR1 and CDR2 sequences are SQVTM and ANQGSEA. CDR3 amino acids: CSVVRRGADTQYF. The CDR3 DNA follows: TGCAGCGTTGTGCGCCGAGGGGCAGATACGCAGTATTTT.

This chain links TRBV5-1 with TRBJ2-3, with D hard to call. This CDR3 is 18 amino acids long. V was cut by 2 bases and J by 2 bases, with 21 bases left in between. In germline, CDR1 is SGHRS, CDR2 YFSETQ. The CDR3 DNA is TGCGCCAGCAGCTTAGCCCAATCGAGTGCCGAGTACACAGATACGCAGTATTTT. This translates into CASSLAQSSAEYTDTQYF.

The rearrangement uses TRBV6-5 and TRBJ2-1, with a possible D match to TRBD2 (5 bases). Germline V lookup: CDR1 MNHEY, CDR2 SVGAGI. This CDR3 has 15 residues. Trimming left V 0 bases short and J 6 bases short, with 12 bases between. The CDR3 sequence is CASSYSSGIGNEQFF. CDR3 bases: TGTGCCAGCAGTTACTCGTCCGGGATCGGCAATGAGCAGTTCTTC.

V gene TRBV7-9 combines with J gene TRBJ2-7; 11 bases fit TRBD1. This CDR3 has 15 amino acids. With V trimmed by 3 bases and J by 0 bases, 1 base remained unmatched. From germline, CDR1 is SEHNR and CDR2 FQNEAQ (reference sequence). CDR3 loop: CASSFGTGGSYEQYF. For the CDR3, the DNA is TGTGCCAGCAGCTTTGGGACAGGGGGCTCCTACGAGCAGTACTTC.

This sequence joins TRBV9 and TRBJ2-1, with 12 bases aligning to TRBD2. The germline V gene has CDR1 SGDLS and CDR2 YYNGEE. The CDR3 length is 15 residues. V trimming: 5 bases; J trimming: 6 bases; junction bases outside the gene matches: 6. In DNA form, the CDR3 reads TGTGCCAGCAGTCGACTAGCGGGAGTTGGCAATGAGCAGTTCTTC. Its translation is CASSRLAGVGNEQFF.

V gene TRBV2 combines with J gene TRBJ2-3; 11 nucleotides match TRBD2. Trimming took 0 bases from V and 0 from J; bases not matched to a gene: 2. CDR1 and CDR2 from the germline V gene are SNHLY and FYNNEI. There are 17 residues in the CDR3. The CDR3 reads CASSEAGTSGSTDTQYF. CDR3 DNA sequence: TGTGCCAGCAGTGAAGCCGGGACTAGCGGAAGCACAGATACGCAGTATTTT.

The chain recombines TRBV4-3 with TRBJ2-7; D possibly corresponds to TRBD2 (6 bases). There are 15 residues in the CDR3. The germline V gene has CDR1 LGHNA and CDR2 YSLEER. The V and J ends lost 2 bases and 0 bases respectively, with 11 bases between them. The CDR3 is CASSQTSSGSYEQYF. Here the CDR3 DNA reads TGCGCCAGCAGCCAAACTAGCTCAGGCTCCTACGAGCAGTACTTC.

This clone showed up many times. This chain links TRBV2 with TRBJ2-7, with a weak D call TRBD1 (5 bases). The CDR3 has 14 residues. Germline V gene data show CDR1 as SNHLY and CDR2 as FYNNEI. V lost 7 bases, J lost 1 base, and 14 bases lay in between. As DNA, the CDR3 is TGTGCCAGCATTGCTACAGGCAATTCCTACGAGCAGTACTTC. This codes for CASIATGNSYEQYF.

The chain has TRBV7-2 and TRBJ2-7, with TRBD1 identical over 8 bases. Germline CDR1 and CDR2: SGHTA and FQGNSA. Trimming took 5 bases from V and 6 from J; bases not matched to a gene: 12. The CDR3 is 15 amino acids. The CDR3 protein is CASSRNSDRAAEQYF. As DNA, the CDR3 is TGTGCCAGCAGCCGCAATTCGGACAGGGCGGCCGAGCAGTACTTC.

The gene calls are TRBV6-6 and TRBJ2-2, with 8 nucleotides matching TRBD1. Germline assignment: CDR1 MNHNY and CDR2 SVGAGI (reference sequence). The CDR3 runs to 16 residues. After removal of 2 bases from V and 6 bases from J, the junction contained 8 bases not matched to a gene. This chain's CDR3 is CASSYRQGAFAGELFF. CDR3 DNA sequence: TGTGCCAGCAGTTACAGGCAGGGGGCGTTTGCCGGGGAGCTGTTTTTT.

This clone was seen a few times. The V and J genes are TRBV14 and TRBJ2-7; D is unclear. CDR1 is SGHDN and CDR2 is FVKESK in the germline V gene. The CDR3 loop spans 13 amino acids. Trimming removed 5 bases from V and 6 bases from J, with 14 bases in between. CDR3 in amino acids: CASSTRRGGEQYF. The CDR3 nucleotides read TGTGCCAGCAGCACCCGTCGAGGTGGCGAGCAGTACTTC.

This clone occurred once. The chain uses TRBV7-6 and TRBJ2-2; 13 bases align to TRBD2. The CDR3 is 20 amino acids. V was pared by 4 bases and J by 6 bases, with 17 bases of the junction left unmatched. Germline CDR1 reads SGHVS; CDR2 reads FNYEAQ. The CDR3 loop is CASSSRTSGSSFGSAGELFF. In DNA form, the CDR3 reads TGTGCCAGCAGCTCGAGGACTAGCGGGAGCAGTTTCGGTTCCGCCGGGGAGCTGTTTTTT.

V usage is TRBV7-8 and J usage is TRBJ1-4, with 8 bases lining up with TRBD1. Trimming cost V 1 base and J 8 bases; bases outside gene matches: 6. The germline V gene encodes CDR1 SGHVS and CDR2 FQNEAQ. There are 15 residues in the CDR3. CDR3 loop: CASSLDRGSAEKLFF. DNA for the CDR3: TGTGCCAGCAGCTTAGACAGGGGGTCGGCCGAAAAACTGTTTTTT.

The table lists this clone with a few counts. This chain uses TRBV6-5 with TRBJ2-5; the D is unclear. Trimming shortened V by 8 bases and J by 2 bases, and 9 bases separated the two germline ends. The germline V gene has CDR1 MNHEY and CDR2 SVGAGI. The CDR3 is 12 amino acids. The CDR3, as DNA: TGTGCCAGCGGATCGGATCAAGAGACCCAGTACTTC. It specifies CASGSDQETQYF.

In DNA, the CDR3 is TGTGCCAGCTCACAACTTCCGAGCACAGATACGCAGTATTTT. Translating gives CASSQLPSTDTQYF. This chain links TRBV18 with TRBJ2-3; no clear D. With 4 bases removed from V and 0 bases from J, the gap between germline ends came to 8 bases. Germline V gene data show CDR1 as KGHSH and CDR2 as LQKENI. The CDR3 covers 14 residues. Full variable domain (remainder filled in from reference TRBV18 and TRBJ2-3): NAGVMQNPRHLVRRRGQEARLRCSPMKGHSHVYWYRQLPEEGLKFMVYLQKENIIDESGMPKERFSAEFPKEGPSILRIQQVVRGDSAAYFCASSQLPSTDTQYFGPGTRLTVL.

The CDR3, as DNA: TGTGCCAGTAGCCCCCGTCCAGGGAACGACGAGCAGTACTTC. Encoded protein: CASSPRPGNDEQYF. This chain uses TRBV19 with TRBJ2-7, with D perhaps matching TRBD1 (5 bases). V was shortened by 6 bases and J by 5 bases, with 17 bases between the two germline ends. Per germline, CDR1 LNHDA and CDR2 SQIVND (reference sequence). The length of the CDR3 is 14 residues. The whole variable domain, filled in from reference TRBV19 and TRBJ2-7, reads DGGITQSPKYLFRKEGQNVTLSCEQNLNHDAMYWYRQDPGQGLRLIYYSQIVNDFQKGDIAEGYSVSREKKESFPLTVTSAQKNPTAFYLCASSPRPGNDEQYFGPGTRLTVT.

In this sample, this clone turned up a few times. CDR3 nucleotide sequence: TGCGCCAGCAGCCAAGATCATGTCTCGGATACGCAGTATTTT. Its protein is CASSQDHVSDTQYF. V is TRBV4-3 and J is TRBJ2-3, with D unresolved. Germline V gives CDR1 LGHNA, CDR2 YSLEER. Trimming pared 0 bases from V and 6 bases from J, leaving 10 bases between. The CDR3 is 14 amino acids.

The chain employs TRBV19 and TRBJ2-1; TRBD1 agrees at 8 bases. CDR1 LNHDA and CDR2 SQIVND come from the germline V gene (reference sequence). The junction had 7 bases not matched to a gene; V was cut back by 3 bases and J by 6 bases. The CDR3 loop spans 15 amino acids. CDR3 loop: CASSMDRVGSNEQFF. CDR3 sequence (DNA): TGTGCCAGTAGTATGGACAGGGTTGGATCCAATGAGCAGTTCTTC.

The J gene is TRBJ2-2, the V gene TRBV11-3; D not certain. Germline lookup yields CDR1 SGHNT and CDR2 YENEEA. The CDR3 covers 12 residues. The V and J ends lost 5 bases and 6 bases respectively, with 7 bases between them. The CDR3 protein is CASSRSSGELFF. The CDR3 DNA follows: TGTGCCAGCAGCCGCAGTTCCGGGGAGCTGTTTTTT.

CDR3 residues: CASSFLTNSGNTIYF. CDR3 sequence (DNA): TGTGCCAGCAGCTTTTTGACCAACTCTGGAAACACCATATATTTT. The V gene is TRBV7-2, the J gene TRBJ1-3; D gene unclear. This CDR3 is built from 15 residues. The ends were cut back, 3 bases at V and 0 bases at J, with 9 bases in the middle. Germline CDR1 and CDR2: SGHTA and FQGNSA.

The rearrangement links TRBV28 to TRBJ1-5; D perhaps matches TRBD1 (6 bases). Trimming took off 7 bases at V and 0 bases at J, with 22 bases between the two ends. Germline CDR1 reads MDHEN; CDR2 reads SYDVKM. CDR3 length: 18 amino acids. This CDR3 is CASILGQRGGYSNQPQHF. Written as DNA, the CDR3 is TGTGCCAGCATCCTCGGACAGCGGGGAGGGTATAGCAATCAGCCCCAGCATTTT.

In nucleotides, the CDR3 is TGTGCCAGCAGCGTAGGTGGTGGTAGCTCCTACAATGAGCAGTTCTTC. It codes for CASSVGGGSSYNEQFF. This sequence joins TRBV9 and TRBJ2-1; D is undetermined. The V and J ends lost 0 bases and 0 bases respectively, with 10 bases between them. In germline, CDR1 is SGDLS, CDR2 YYNGEE. The CDR3 loop spans 16 amino acids.

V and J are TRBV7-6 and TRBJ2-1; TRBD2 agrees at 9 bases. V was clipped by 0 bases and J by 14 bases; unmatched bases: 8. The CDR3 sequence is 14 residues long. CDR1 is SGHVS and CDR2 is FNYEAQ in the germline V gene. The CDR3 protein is CASSLASGGTLEFF. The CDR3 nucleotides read TGTGCCAGCAGCTTAGCTAGCGGGGGCACCCTCGAGTTCTTC. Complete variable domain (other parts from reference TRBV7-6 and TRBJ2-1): GAGVSQSPRYKVTKRGQDVALRCDPISGHVSLYWYRQALGQGPEFLTYFNYEAQQDKSGLPNDRFSAERPEGSISTLTIQRTEQRDSAMYRCASSLASGGTLEFFGPGTRLTVL.

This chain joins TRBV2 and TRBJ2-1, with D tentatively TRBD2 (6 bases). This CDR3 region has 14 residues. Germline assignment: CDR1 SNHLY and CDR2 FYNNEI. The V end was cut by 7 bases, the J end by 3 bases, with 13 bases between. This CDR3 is CASIRQGLYNEQFF. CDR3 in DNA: TGTGCCAGCATCAGGCAGGGACTCTACAATGAGCAGTTCTTC.